Listed below are T cell receptor beta chains from one sample, sequenced in a study of T cell clonotyping in hematopoietic cell transplantation. Profiled with immunoSEQ multiplex PCR; TCRdb holds only in-frame clones, not every one. The table includes under 20,000 clones, more than 70% detected once. The input for sequencing was peripheral blood mononuclear cells, taken before stem cell transplant. The receptors were sampled from a man aged 50 to 60 with acute myeloid leukemia. Some clones in this sample may be carry-over from other donors' samples. Each CDR3 is given with its conserved first and last residue. Fields, in order: V gene, J gene, clone size, CDR3 length, D gene, CDR3 protein, CDR3 DNA. The D gene is left open where the match is weak. Clone sizes are given selectively: once, few, many, or a class where the clone is expanded.

V: TRBV21-1
J: TRBJ2-3
size: once
length: 17
D: .
CDR3: CASTHEGVFPACDTQYF
DNA: TGTGCCAGCACCCATGAGGGGGTTTTCCCGGCCTGCGATACGCAGTATTTT

V: TRBV29-1
J: TRBJ1-1
size: .
length: 13
D: .
CDR3: CSVDPNMNTEAFF
DNA: TGCAGCGTTGACCCAAACATGAACACTGAAGCTTTCTTT

V: TRBV7-2
J: TRBJ1-5
size: .
length: 17
D: .
CDR3: CASSLEVDTISNQPQHF
DNA: TGTGCCAGCAGCTTAGAAGTTGACACCATTAGCAATCAGCCCCAGCATTTT

V: TRBV19
J: TRBJ1-1
size: few
length: 12
D: .
CDR3: CANPTGNTEAFF
DNA: TGTGCCAACCCGACAGGGAACACTGAAGCTTTCTTT

V: TRBV28
J: TRBJ1-1
size: .
length: 14
D: .
CDR3: CAHSLITSNTEAFF
DNA: TGTGCCCACAGTTTAATTACCAGTAACACTGAAGCTTTCTTT

V: TRBV27
J: TRBJ1-5
size: .
length: 16
D: .
CDR3: CASSPDRMYSNQPQHF
DNA: TGTGCCAGCAGCCCCGACAGAATGTATAGCAATCAGCCCCAGCATTTT

V: TRBV28
J: TRBJ1-2
size: .
length: 15
D: TRBD1
CDR3: CASSSSGYRGIGYTF
DNA: TGTGCCAGCAGTTCCTCGGGCTACAGGGGGATCGGCTACACCTTC

V: TRBV18
J: TRBJ1-1
size: .
length: 13
D: .
CDR3: CASSPGQNTEAFF
DNA: TGTGCCAGCTCACCAGGCCAGAACACTGAAGCTTTCTTT

V: TRBV19
J: TRBJ1-1
size: .
length: 18
D: .
CDR3: CASSSRPASWVANTEAFF
DNA: TGTGCCAGTAGTAGTAGGCCAGCCTCTTGGGTGGCCAACACTGAAGCTTTCTTT

V: TRBV28
J: TRBJ1-2
size: .
length: 14
D: .
CDR3: CASTLGGRIYGYTF
DNA: TGTGCCAGCACCCTGGGTGGGAGAATTTATGGCTACACCTTC

V: TRBV9
J: TRBJ2-4
size: .
length: 16
D: TRBD2
CDR3: CASSVSVGGGENIQYF
DNA: TGTGCCAGCAGCGTAAGTGTCGGCGGGGGTGAAAACATTCAGTACTTC

V: TRBV7-2
J: TRBJ2-7
size: .
length: 14
D: TRBD1
CDR3: CASSLVGTGFEQYF
DNA: TGTGCCAGCAGCTTAGTAGGGACAGGGTTCGAGCAGTACTTC

V: TRBV5-8
J: TRBJ2-3
size: once
length: 15
D: .
CDR3: CASSLVGRDTDTQYF
DNA: TGTGCCAGCAGCTTGGTAGGCAGAGACACAGATACGCAGTATTTT

V: TRBV11-2
J: TRBJ1-2
size: .
length: 13
D: TRBD1
CDR3: CASSLGQEAGYTF
DNA: TGTGCCAGCAGCCTCGGACAGGAAGCTGGCTACACCTTC

V: TRBV2
J: TRBJ2-2
size: .
length: 13
D: .
CDR3: CASSKPNTGELFF
DNA: TGTGCCAGCAGTAAACCGAACACCGGGGAGCTGTTTTTT

V: TRBV4-3
J: TRBJ2-7
size: .
length: 16
D: TRBD1
CDR3: CASSQMTGTESYEQYF
DNA: TGCGCCAGCAGCCAAATGACCGGGACAGAATCCTACGAGCAGTACTTC

V: TRBV5-1
J: TRBJ2-5
size: .
length: 17
D: TRBD2
CDR3: CASSRWLSGGRQETQYF
DNA: TGCGCCAGCAGTCGTTGGCTTAGCGGGGGCCGACAAGAGACCCAGTACTTC

V: TRBV27
J: TRBJ1-5
size: .
length: 13
D: .
CDR3: CASRQISNQPQHF
DNA: TGTGCCAGCCGGCAGATTAGCAATCAGCCCCAGCATTTT

V: TRBV27
J: TRBJ2-1
size: .
length: 14
D: .
CDR3: CASSASGHYNEQFF
DNA: TGTGCCAGCAGTGCGTCAGGGCACTACAATGAGCAGTTCTTC

V: TRBV6-6
J: TRBJ2-6
size: .
length: 16
D: .
CDR3: CASTPEGRSGANVLTF
DNA: TGTGCCAGCACCCCAGAGGGCAGGTCTGGGGCCAACGTCCTGACTTTC

V: TRBV11-3
J: TRBJ2-2
size: .
length: 14
D: .
CDR3: CASSHLGVTGELFF
DNA: TGTGCCAGCAGCCACCTCGGGGTCACCGGGGAGCTGTTTTTT

V: TRBV7-9
J: TRBJ2-7
size: once
length: 14
D: .
CDR3: CASSFMTLGHEQYF
DNA: TGTGCCAGCAGCTTTATGACGCTGGGCCACGAGCAGTACTTC

V: TRBV7-2
J: TRBJ2-5
size: .
length: 13
D: .
CDR3: CASSYLREGTQYF
DNA: TGTGCCAGCAGCTACTTAAGAGAGGGGACCCAGTACTTC

V: TRBV5-1
J: TRBJ2-7
size: .
length: 16
D: TRBD2
CDR3: CASSLAGGRGEYEQYF
DNA: TGCGCCAGCAGCTTAGCGGGGGGGCGAGGCGAGTACGAGCAGTACTTC

V: TRBV7-2
J: TRBJ1-2
size: few
length: 13
D: .
CDR3: CASSLSGTSGYTF
DNA: TGTGCCAGCAGCTTGTCAGGGACTTCTGGCTACACCTTC

V: TRBV9
J: TRBJ2-5
size: .
length: 13
D: .
CDR3: CASSVGGGETQYF
DNA: TGTGCCAGCAGCGTAGGAGGCGGGGAGACCCAGTACTTC

V: TRBV7-2
J: TRBJ1-1
size: .
length: 14
D: TRBD1
CDR3: CASSLGTVNTEAFF
DNA: TGTGCCAGCAGCTTGGGGACAGTGAACACTGAAGCTTTCTTT

V: TRBV6-5
J: TRBJ1-4
size: .
length: 15
D: .
CDR3: CASSYLGVGNEKLFF
DNA: TGTGCCAGCAGTTACCTCGGGGTGGGTAATGAAAAACTGTTTTTT

V: TRBV5-4
J: TRBJ1-3
size: .
length: 17
D: TRBD1
CDR3: CASSFTGQGLSGNTIYF
DNA: TGTGCCAGCAGCTTTACGGGACAGGGGCTTTCTGGAAACACCATATATTTT

V: TRBV4-3
J: TRBJ1-1
size: .
length: 16
D: .
CDR3: CASSQASAGSNTEAFF
DNA: TGCGCCAGCAGCCAAGCAAGTGCTGGGAGCAACACTGAAGCTTTCTTT

V: TRBV7-2
J: TRBJ2-3
size: .
length: 14
D: .
CDR3: CASSFGVRTDTQYF
DNA: TGTGCCAGCAGCTTCGGGGTTCGCACAGATACGCAGTATTTT

V: TRBV4-3
J: TRBJ1-2
size: .
length: 17
D: TRBD1
CDR3: CASSRETGGSPFLGYTF
DNA: TGCGCCAGCAGCCGAGAGACAGGGGGCTCTCCCTTCTTAGGCTACACCTTC

V: TRBV7-3
J: TRBJ2-3
size: .
length: 15
D: .
CDR3: CASSSQDASTDTQYF
DNA: TGTGCCAGCAGCTCTCAGGACGCAAGCACAGATACGCAGTATTTT

V: TRBV28
J: TRBJ1-1
size: .
length: 14
D: TRBD1
CDR3: CASTSGQLNTEAFF
DNA: TGTGCCAGCACATCGGGACAGCTGAACACTGAAGCTTTCTTT

V: TRBV29-1
J: TRBJ1-1
size: .
length: 12
D: TRBD1
CDR3: CSARQGNTEAFF
DNA: TGCAGCGCCAGACAGGGGAACACTGAAGCTTTCTTT

V: TRBV6-5
J: TRBJ2-3
size: .
length: 15
D: .
CDR3: CASSYSGGLADTQYF
DNA: TGTGCCAGCAGTTACTCTGGGGGTCTGGCAGATACGCAGTATTTT

V: TRBV9
J: TRBJ2-1
size: once
length: 15
D: TRBD1
CDR3: CASSVGQGASDEQFF
DNA: TGTGCCAGCAGCGTAGGACAGGGGGCGTCGGATGAGCAGTTCTTC

V: TRBV7-2
J: TRBJ2-5
size: .
length: 14
D: .
CDR3: CASSLGGNLETQYF
DNA: TGTGCCAGCAGCTTAGGCGGGAATCTAGAGACCCAGTACTTC

V: TRBV4-1
J: TRBJ2-1
size: .
length: 15
D: .
CDR3: CASSQEGYASDEQFF
DNA: TGCGCCAGCAGCCAAGAGGGTTACGCTAGCGATGAGCAGTTCTTC

V: TRBV11-3
J: TRBJ2-1
size: .
length: 16
D: TRBD1
CDR3: CASSSRTGGSIHEQFF
DNA: TGTGCCAGCAGCTCTCGGACAGGGGGTTCTATCCATGAGCAGTTCTTC

V: TRBV27
J: TRBJ2-3
size: few
length: 13
D: .
CDR3: CASSLSRPDTQYF
DNA: TGTGCCAGCAGTTTAAGTAGGCCAGATACGCAGTATTTT

V: TRBV7-2
J: TRBJ1-2
size: .
length: 15
D: TRBD1
CDR3: CASSWSQGADYGYTF
DNA: TGTGCCAGCAGCTGGAGTCAGGGGGCGGACTATGGCTACACCTTC

V: TRBV5-1
J: TRBJ2-1
size: .
length: 15
D: TRBD2
CDR3: CASSLGSGGSSEQFF
DNA: TGCGCCAGCAGCTTAGGGAGCGGGGGGTCGAGTGAGCAGTTCTTC

V: TRBV7-6
J: TRBJ1-2
size: .
length: 13
D: .
CDR3: CASSTRGGYGYTF
DNA: TGTGCCAGCAGCACTCGGGGAGGCTATGGCTACACCTTC

V: TRBV9
J: TRBJ1-3
size: .
length: 17
D: .
CDR3: CASSGEGISFSGNTIYF
DNA: TGTGCCAGCAGCGGGGAGGGGATTTCATTCTCTGGAAACACCATATATTTT

V: TRBV5-1
J: TRBJ2-1
size: .
length: 14
D: .
CDR3: CASSLSQGGNEQFF
DNA: TGCGCCAGCAGCTTGTCGCAGGGGGGGAATGAGCAGTTCTTC

V: TRBV28
J: TRBJ1-4
size: .
length: 14
D: TRBD1
CDR3: CASSSGQGNEKLFF
DNA: TGTGCCAGCAGTTCGGGACAGGGTAATGAAAAACTGTTTTTT

V: TRBV7-2
J: TRBJ2-7
size: .
length: 14
D: .
CDR3: CASSLGGAGNEQYF
DNA: TGTGCCAGCAGCCTAGGGGGCGCGGGGAACGAGCAGTACTTC

V: TRBV19
J: TRBJ2-1
size: .
length: 17
D: TRBD1
CDR3: CASSIDSEGAVGDEQFF
DNA: TGTGCCAGTAGTATAGATAGCGAGGGGGCCGTCGGTGATGAGCAGTTCTTC

V: TRBV20-1
J: TRBJ2-3
size: once
length: 11
D: .
CDR3: CSALHTDTQYF
DNA: TGCAGTGCTCTTCACACAGATACGCAGTATTTT

V: TRBV28
J: TRBJ1-4
size: few
length: 12
D: .
CDR3: CASSLTVSKLFF
DNA: TGTGCCAGCAGTTTGACCGTATCGAAACTGTTTTTT

V: TRBV11-2
J: TRBJ2-7
size: few
length: 14
D: TRBD1
CDR3: CASSYGQGAYEQYF
DNA: TGTGCCAGCAGCTACGGACAGGGGGCCTACGAGCAGTACTTC

V: TRBV2
J: TRBJ1-6
size: .
length: 14
D: .
CDR3: CASSAGVGNSPLHF
DNA: TGTGCCAGCAGTGCGGGGGTAGGTAATTCACCCCTCCACTTT

V: TRBV7-2
J: TRBJ2-5
size: .
length: 14
D: TRBD1
CDR3: CASSPGQSQETQYF
DNA: TGTGCCAGCAGCCCGGGACAGAGCCAAGAGACCCAGTACTTC

V: TRBV28
J: TRBJ2-7
size: .
length: 18
D: TRBD2
CDR3: CASSGSTSGGPYFYEQYF
DNA: TGTGCCAGCAGTGGATCGACTAGCGGGGGGCCTTATTTCTACGAGCAGTACTTC

V: TRBV30
J: TRBJ2-7
size: .
length: 11
D: .
CDR3: CAWSPRDEQYF
DNA: TGTGCCTGGAGCCCCCGGGACGAGCAGTACTTC

V: TRBV18
J: TRBJ1-1
size: .
length: 13
D: .
CDR3: CASSPSRGAEAFF
DNA: TGTGCCAGCTCCCCAAGTCGGGGCGCTGAAGCTTTCTTT

V: TRBV28
J: TRBJ1-2
size: .
length: 14
D: .
CDR3: CASSLKTFLDGYTF
DNA: TGTGCCAGCAGTTTAAAGACATTTTTGGATGGCTACACCTTC

V: TRBV2
J: TRBJ1-5
size: .
length: 13
D: .
CDR3: CATQDTTNQPQHF
DNA: TGTGCCACACAGGACACGACCAATCAGCCCCAGCATTTT